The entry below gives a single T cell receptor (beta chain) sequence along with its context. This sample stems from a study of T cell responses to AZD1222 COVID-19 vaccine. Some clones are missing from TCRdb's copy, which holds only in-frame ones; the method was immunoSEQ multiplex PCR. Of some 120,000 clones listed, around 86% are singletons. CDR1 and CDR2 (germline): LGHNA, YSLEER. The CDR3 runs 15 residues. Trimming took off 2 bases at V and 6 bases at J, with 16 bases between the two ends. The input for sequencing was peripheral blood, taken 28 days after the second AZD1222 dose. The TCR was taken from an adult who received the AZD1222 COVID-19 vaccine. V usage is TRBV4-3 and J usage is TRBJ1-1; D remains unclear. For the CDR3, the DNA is TGCGCCAGCAGCCAATCACCCGGGCAGAGGTCTGAAGCTTTCTTT. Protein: CASSQSPGQRSEAFF.